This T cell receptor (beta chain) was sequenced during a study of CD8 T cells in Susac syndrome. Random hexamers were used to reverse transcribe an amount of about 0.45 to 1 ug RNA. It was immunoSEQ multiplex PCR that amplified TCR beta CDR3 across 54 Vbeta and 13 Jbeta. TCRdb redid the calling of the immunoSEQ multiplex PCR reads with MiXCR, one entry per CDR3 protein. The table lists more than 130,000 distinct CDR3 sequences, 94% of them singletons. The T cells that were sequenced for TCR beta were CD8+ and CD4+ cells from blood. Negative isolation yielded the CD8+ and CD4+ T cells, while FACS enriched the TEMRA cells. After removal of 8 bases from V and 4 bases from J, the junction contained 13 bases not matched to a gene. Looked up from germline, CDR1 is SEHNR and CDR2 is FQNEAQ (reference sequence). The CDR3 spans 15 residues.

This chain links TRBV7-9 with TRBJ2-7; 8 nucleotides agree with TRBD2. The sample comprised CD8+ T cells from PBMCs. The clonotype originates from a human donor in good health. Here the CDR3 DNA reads TGTGCCAGCGGCCCCCGGGAGGGGCCCCTTTACGAGCAGTACTTC. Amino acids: CASGPREGPLYEQYF. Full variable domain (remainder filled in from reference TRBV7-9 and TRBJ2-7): DTGVSQNPRHKITKRGQNVTFRCDPISEHNRLYWYRQTLGQGPEFLTYFQNEAQLEKSRLLSDRFSAERPKGSFSTLEIQRTEQGDSAMYLCASGPREGPLYEQYFGPGTRLTVT.